This T cell receptor beta chain comes out of a study of T cell changes during pregnancy in multiple sclerosis. The repertoire was sequenced with immunoSEQ multiplex PCR; TCRdb's copy has only in-frame clones and lacks some. Seen here are tens of thousands of clones, roughly 91% observed once, and the top ten hold 5.9%. The sequence came from a female donor in good health, enrolled as a control in a pregnancy study. Sequencing was performed on CD8+ T cells from peripheral blood mononuclear cells, taken after pregnancy.

CDR3 in DNA: TGTGCCAGCCCCGGGGGGCCGTTTTACAATGAGCAGTTCTTC. Protein: CASPGGPFYNEQFF. This sequence joins TRBV25-1 and TRBJ2-1; a weak D match, TRBD2 (7 bases). This CDR3 is 14 amino acids long. Trimming took 8 bases from V and 4 from J, leaving 15 bases between them. Germline CDR1 reads MGHDK; CDR2 reads SYGVNS.